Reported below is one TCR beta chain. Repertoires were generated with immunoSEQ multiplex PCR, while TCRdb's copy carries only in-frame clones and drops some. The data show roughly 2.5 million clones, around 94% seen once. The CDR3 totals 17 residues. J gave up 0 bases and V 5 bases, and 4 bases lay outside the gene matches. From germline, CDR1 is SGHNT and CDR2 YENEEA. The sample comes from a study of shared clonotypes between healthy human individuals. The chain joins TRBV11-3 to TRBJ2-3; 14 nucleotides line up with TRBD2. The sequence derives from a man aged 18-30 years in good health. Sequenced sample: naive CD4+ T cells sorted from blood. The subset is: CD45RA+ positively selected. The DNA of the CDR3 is TGTGCCAGCAGCGAAGGACTAGCGGGGGGTAGCACAGATACGCAGTATTTT. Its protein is CASSEGLAGGSTDTQYF.